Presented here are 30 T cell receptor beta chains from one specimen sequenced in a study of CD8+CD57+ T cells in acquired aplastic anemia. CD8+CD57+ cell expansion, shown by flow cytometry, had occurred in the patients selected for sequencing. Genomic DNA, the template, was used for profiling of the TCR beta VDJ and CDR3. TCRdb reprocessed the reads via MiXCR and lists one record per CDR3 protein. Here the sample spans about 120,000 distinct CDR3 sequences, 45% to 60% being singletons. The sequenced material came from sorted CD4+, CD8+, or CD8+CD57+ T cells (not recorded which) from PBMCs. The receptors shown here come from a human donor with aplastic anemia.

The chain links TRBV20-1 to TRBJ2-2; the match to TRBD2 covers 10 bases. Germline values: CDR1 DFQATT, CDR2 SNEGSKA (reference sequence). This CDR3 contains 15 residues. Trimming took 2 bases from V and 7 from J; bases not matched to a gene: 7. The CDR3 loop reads CSARQASGSIGELFF. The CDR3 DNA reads TGCAGTGCTAGACAGGCTAGCGGGAGTATCGGGGAGCTGTTTTTT.

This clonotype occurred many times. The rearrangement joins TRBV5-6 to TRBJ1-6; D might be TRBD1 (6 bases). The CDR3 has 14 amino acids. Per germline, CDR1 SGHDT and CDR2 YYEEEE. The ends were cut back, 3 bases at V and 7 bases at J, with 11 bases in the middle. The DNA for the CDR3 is TGTGCCAGCAGCTCTCAGGACAGAAATTCACCCCTCCACTTT. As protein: CASSSQDRNSPLHF. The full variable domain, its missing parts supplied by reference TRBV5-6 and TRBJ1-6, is DAGVTQSPTHLIKTRGQQVTLRCSPKSGHDTVSWYQQALGQGPQFIFQYYEEEERQRGNFPDRFSGHQFPNYSSELNVNALLLGDSALYLCASSSQDRNSPLHFGNGTRLTVT.

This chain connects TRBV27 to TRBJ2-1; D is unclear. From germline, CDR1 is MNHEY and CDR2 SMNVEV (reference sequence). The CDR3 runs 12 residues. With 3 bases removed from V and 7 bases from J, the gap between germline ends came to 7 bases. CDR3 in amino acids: CASSLGINEQFF. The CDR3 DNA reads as TGTGCCAGCAGTTTGGGCATAAATGAGCAGTTCTTC.

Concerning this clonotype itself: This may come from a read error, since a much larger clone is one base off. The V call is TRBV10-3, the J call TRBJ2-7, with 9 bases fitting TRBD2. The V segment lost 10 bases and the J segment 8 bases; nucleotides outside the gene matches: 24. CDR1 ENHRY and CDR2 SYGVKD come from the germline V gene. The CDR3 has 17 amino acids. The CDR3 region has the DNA TGTGCCACCACCCCCCTCTCGAGCGGGAGGCCGGATGCGAAGCAGTACTTC. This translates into CATTPLSSGRPDAKQYF.

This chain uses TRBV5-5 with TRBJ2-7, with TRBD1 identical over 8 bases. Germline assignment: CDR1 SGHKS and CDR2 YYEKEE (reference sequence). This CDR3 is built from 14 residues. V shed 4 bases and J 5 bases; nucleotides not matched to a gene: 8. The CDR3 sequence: CASSIRGQGDEQYF. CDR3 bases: TGTGCCAGCAGCATCCGAGGACAGGGTGACGAGCAGTACTTC.

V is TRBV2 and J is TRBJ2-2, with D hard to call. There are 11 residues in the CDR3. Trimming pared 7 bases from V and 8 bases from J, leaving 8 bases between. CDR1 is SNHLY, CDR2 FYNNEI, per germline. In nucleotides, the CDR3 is TGTGCCAGCACCGAAAGAGGGGAGCTGTTTTTT. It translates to CASTERGELFF.

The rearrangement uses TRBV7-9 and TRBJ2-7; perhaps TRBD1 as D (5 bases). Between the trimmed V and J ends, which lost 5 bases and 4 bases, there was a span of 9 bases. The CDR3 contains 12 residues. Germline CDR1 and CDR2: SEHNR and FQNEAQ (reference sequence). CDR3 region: CASSRTIYEQYF. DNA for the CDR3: TGTGCCAGCAGCCGGACAATATACGAGCAGTACTTC.

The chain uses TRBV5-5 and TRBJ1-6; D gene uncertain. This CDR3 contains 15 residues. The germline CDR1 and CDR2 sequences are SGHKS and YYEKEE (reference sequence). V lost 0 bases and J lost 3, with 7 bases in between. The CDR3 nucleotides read TGTGCCAGCAGCTTGGCGGCGAGCTATAATTCACCCCTCCACTTT. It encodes CASSLAASYNSPLHF.

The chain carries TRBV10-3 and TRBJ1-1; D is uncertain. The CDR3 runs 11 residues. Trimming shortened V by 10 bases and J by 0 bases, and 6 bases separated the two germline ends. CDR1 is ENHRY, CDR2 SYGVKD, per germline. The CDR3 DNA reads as TGTGCCACCAGACTGAACACTGAAGCTTTCTTT. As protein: CATRLNTEAFF.

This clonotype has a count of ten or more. CDR3 sequence reads: CASSDPGSMNTEAFF. CDR3 in DNA: TGTGCCAGCAGTGATCCTGGGTCAATGAACACTGAAGCTTTCTTT. J is TRBJ1-1 and V is TRBV6-1; D unresolved. Looked up from germline, CDR1 is MNHNS and CDR2 is SASEGT. Trimming removed 3 bases from V and 0 bases from J, with 11 bases in between. The CDR3 covers 15 residues.

CDR3 sequence: CSASSTGGYEQYF. CDR3 sequence (DNA): TGCAGTGCTAGTTCGACAGGGGGCTACGAGCAGTACTTC. The V and J genes are TRBV20-1 and TRBJ2-7; 9 bases map to TRBD1. Germline CDR1 reads DFQATT; CDR2 reads SNEGSKA (reference sequence). V trimming: 3 bases; J trimming: 3 bases; junction bases outside the gene matches: 3. The length of the CDR3 is 13 residues.

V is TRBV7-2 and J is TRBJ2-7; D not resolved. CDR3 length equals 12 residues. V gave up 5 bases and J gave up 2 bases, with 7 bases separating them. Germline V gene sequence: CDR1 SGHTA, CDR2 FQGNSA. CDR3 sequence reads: CASSPWTYEQYF. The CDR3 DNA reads TGTGCCAGCAGCCCCTGGACCTACGAGCAGTACTTC.

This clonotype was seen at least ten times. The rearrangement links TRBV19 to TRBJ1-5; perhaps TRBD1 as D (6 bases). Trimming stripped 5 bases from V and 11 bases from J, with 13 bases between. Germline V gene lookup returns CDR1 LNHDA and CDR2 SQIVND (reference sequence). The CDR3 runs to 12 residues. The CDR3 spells CASSVGASSQHF. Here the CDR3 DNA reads TGTGCCAGTAGTGTGGGGGCCTCTTCCCAGCATTTT.

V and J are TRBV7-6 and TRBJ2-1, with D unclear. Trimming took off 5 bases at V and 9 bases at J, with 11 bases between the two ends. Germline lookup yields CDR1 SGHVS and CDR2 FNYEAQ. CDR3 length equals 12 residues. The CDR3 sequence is CASSPGVAEQFF. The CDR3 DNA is TGTGCCAGCAGCCCTGGGGTTGCTGAGCAGTTCTTC.

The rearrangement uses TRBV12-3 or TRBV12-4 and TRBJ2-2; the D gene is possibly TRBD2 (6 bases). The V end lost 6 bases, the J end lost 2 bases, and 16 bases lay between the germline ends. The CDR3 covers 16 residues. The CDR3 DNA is TGTGCCAGCAGCCCATCGGGACTCCAAAACACCGGGGAGCTGTTTTTT. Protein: CASSPSGLQNTGELFF.

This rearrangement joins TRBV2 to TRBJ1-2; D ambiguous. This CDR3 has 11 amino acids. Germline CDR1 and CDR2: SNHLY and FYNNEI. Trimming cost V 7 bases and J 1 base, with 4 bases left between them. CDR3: CASKDNYGYTF. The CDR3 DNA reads TGTGCCAGCAAGGATAACTATGGCTACACCTTC.

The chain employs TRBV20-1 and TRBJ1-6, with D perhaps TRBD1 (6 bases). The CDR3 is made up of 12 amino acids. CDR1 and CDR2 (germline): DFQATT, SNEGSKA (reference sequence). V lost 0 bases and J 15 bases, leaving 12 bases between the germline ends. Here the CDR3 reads CSARDPKGDLHF. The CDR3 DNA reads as TGCAGTGCTAGAGACCCGAAGGGGGACCTCCACTTT.

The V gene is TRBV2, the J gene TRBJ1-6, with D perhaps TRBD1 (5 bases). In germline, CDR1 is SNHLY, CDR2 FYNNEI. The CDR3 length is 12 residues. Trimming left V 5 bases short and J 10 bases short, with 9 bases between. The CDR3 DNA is TGTGCCAGCAGTCACCGGGACTCACCCCTCCACTTT. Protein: CASSHRDSPLHF.

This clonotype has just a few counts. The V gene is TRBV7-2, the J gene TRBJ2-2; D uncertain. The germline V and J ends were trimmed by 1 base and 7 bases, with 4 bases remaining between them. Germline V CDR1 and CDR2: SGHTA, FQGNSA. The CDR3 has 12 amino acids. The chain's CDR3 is CASSLGRGELFF. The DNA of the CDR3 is TGTGCCAGCAGCTTAGGGCGCGGGGAGCTGTTTTTT.

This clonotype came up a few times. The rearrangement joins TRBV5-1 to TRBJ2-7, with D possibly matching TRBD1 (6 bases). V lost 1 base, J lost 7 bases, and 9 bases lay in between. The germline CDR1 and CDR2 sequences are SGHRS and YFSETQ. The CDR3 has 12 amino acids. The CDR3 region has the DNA TGCGCCAGCAGCTTGCAGGGGTTAGAGCAGTACTTC. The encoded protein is CASSLQGLEQYF.

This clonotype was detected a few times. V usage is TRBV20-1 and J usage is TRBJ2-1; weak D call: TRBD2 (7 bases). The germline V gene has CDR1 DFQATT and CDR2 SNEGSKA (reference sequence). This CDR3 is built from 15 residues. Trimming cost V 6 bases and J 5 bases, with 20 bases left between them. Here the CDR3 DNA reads TGCAGTGCACCGAGGGAGGGGGAGGCCCACAATGAGCAGTTCTTC. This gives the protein CSAPREGEAHNEQFF.

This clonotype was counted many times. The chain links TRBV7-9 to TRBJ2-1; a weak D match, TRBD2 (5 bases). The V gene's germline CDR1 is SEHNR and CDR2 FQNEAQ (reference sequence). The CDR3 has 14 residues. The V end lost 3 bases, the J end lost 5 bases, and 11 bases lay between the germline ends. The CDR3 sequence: CASSFAGRNNEQFF. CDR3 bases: TGTGCCAGCAGCTTTGCGGGCCGAAACAATGAGCAGTTCTTC.

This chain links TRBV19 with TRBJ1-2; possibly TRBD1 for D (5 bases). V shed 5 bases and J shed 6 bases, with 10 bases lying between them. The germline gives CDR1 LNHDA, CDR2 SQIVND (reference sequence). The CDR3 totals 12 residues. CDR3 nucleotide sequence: TGTGCCAGTAGTTACGGGACCGATGGCTACACCTTC. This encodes CASSYGTDGYTF.

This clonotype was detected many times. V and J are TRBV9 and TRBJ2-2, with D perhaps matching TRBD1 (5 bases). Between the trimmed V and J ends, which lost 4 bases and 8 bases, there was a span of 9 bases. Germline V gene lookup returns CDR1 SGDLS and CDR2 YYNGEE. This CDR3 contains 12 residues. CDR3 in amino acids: CASSPQGGELFF. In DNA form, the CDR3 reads TGTGCCAGCAGCCCCCAGGGTGGGGAGCTGTTTTTT.

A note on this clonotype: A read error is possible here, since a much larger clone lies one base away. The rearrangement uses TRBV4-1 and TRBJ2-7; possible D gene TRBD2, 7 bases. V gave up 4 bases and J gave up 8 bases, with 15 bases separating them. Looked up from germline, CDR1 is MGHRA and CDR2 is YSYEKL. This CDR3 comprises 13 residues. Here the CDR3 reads CASSRRGGNKQYF. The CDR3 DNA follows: TGCGCCAGCAGCCGCAGGGGAGGGAACAAGCAGTACTTC.

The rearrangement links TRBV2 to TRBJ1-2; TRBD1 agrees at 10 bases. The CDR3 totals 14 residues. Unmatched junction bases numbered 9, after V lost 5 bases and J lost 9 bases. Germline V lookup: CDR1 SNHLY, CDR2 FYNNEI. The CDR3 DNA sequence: TGTGCCAGCAGTCAACGACAGGGGGCGTATCGCTACACCTTC. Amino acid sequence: CASSQRQGAYRYTF.

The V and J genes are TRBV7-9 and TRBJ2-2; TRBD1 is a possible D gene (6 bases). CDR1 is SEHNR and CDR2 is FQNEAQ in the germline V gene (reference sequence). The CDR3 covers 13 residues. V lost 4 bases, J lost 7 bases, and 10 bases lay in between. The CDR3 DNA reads TGTGCCAGCAGCTCACAGGGTGGCGGGGAGCTGTTTTTT. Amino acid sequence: CASSSQGGGELFF.

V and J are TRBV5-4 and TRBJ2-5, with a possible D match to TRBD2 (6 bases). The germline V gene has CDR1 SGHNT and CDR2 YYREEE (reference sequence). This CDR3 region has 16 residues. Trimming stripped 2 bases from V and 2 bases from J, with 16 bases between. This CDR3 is CASSFIFVGGQETQYF. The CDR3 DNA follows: TGTGCCAGCAGCTTTATCTTTGTGGGAGGACAAGAGACCCAGTACTTC.

CDR3 loop: CSPGGFRETQYF. The CDR3 region has the DNA TGCAGTCCGGGGGGATTTAGGGAGACCCAGTACTTC. This chain links TRBV20-1 with TRBJ2-5; 7 bases agree with TRBD2. Germline loops: CDR1 DFQATT, CDR2 SNEGSKA (reference sequence). CDR3 length: 12 residues. The trim removed 8 bases at V and 5 bases at J, leaving 8 bases unmatched.

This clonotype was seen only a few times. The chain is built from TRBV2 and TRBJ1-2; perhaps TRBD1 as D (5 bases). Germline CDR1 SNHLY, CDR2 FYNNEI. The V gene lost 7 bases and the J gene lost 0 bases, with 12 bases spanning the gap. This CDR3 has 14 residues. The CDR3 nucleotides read TGTGCCAGCAAGCAGGGATTAACTAACTATGGCTACACCTTC. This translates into CASKQGLTNYGYTF.